A selection of T cell receptor beta chains follows, all from one sample in a study of response to subunit inactivated influenza vaccine. TCRdb re-analysed the RT-PCR reads in MiXCR, keeping a single row per CDR3 protein. The sample lists about 530,000 distinct CDR3 sequences; roughly 12% were seen once. The source material was PBMCs from blood, sampled on the day of vaccination. These receptors were taken from a man aged 45-65 years who received an inactivated influenza vaccine. The CDR3 runs from the conserved cysteine through the conserved F or W.

v_gene	CDR3aa
TRBV19	CASSLSRREQFF
TRBV28	CASSFNRGPGDTQYF
TRBV12-3/TRBV12-4	CASSGRTSGGQYEQYF
TRBV15	CATSRDVGEDIQYF
TRBV12-3/TRBV12-4	CASSVGATGARTDTQYF
TRBV20-1	CSAKAGGLYNEQFF
TRBV9	CASSVGFRGELFF
TRBV12-3/TRBV12-4	CASSAQQGHQPQHF
TRBV5-1	CASKDRAYNQPQHF
TRBV20-1	CSAGNLLNTEAFF
TRBV7-2	CASSRSGGRTDTQYF
TRBV27	CASSISSLWGYTF
TRBV6-1	CASSQGTGATYEQYF
TRBV15	CATSISSGSGDTQYF
TRBV28	CASTRTINNEQFF
TRBV5-1	CASSLPLGDQGRTEAFF
TRBV28	CASSHYGTGKQETQYF
TRBV20-1	CSAEGGLAGLPFGNEQFF
TRBV20-1	CSAKEREGNYNEQFF
TRBV5-1	CASSLGTGRFEQYF
TRBV28	CASSFMTGSNTEAFF
TRBV5-5	CASSLPRHVSTDTQYF
TRBV7-9	CASSLGLAGGLETQYF
TRBV7-2	CASSLRLNNEKLFF
TRBV7-9	CASSPPRTAPSTDTQYF
TRBV11-2	CASSLLQSVLNEQFF
TRBV4-3	CASSQMSTEKLFF
TRBV28	CASSLGGLRGGTGYTF
TRBV4-2	CASSQDPKAYEQYF
TRBV5-1	CASSREGHPYEQYF
TRBV15	CATRPHPGTDYVYQETQYF
TRBV7-2	CASSLESREAFF
TRBV29-1	CSVLAQDNTGELFF
TRBV4-3	CASSQDPVAGVPDTQYF
TRBV20-1	CSVRGGQGNEKLFF
TRBV27	CASSFTYRDGYTF
TRBV18	CASSPHPRGYTEAFF
TRBV7-8	CASCPSGGLDTQYF
TRBV4-3	CASSQGGSGGEQYF
TRBV11-2	CASSLLRWELLF
TRBV5-1	CASSLLSGGPGNEQFF
TRBV25-1	CASSEVAAGTGELFF
TRBV20-1	CSARAVAGGPHYEQYF
TRBV7-8	CASSLVGVGGYEQYF
TRBV20-1	CSVEGGWGFGNSPLHF
TRBV5-1	CASSPGSATNEKLFF
TRBV5-1	CASSDRDAYEQYF
TRBV5-6	CASTPWRGAGHEQFF
TRBV3-1	CASSQERLEGSNTEAFF